Listed below are T cell receptor beta chains from one sample, sequenced in a study of T cells in localized non-small cell lung cancer. TCRdb's table, derived via immunoSEQ multiplex PCR, lists solely in-frame clones and lacks some. The data contain around 36,000 clones, 70% to 80% of them singletons. Specimen: PBMCs, collected before any cancer treatment. The receptors shown here come from a woman aged 35-75 years with stage II squamous cell lung carcinoma. Both conserved end residues are part of each CDR3. The D gene is left open where the match is weak. Size values are once, few and many counts, or a class for expanded clones, and some rows have none.

v_gene	j_gene	d_gene	abundance	CDR3aa	CDR3nt
TRBV6-5	TRBJ1-3	.	.	CASQGYSGNTIYF	TGTGCCAGTCAGGGATACTCTGGAAACACCATATATTTT
TRBV5-5	TRBJ1-2	.	few	CASSFSGEVYYGYTF	TGTGCCAGCAGCTTTTCAGGGGAAGTTTACTATGGCTACACCTTC
TRBV7-2	TRBJ2-3	TRBD1	.	CASSSWDSSTDTQYF	TGTGCCAGCAGCTCCTGGGACAGTTCTACAGATACGCAGTATTTT
TRBV14	TRBJ1-4	.	.	CASSPTRTNEKLFF	TGTGCCAGCAGCCCGACTAGAACTAATGAAAAACTGTTTTTT
TRBV2	TRBJ2-1	.	.	CASSDPGTYNEQFF	TGTGCCAGCAGTGACCCAGGGACCTACAATGAGCAGTTCTTC
TRBV20-1	TRBJ2-1	.	.	CSASDNEQFF	TGCAGTGCTAGCGACAATGAGCAGTTCTTC
TRBV7-9	TRBJ2-7	.	.	CASSTPGHSLYEQYF	TGTGCCAGCAGCACCCCGGGACACTCCCTCTACGAGCAGTACTTC
TRBV6-5	TRBJ1-1	.	.	CASSLGTEAFF	TGTGCCAGCAGTCTGGGCACTGAAGCTTTCTTT
TRBV7-9	TRBJ1-2	.	.	CASSLITQSYGYTF	TGTGCCAGCAGCTTGATTACCCAGTCGTATGGCTACACCTTC
TRBV2	TRBJ1-4	.	.	CASSVSGGSNNEKLFF	TGTGCCAGCAGCGTTTCGGGCGGGTCAAATAATGAAAAACTGTTTTTT
TRBV11-2	TRBJ1-6	TRBD1	few	CASSLDSLLDRGNSPLHF	TGTGCCAGCAGCTTAGATAGCCTCCTTGACAGGGGGAATTCACCCCTCCACTTT
TRBV11-1	TRBJ2-7	.	.	CASSSWGGTRGEQYF	TGTGCCAGCAGCTCCTGGGGCGGCACCCGGGGGGAGCAGTACTTC
TRBV28	TRBJ1-4	.	.	CASSSTRQGPTNEKLFF	TGTGCCAGCAGCTCAACTCGTCAGGGTCCAACTAATGAAAAACTGTTTTTT
TRBV5-1	TRBJ1-2	TRBD1	few	CASSLGGGNGYTF	TGCGCCAGCAGCTTGGGAGGGGGCAATGGCTACACCTTC
TRBV6-5	TRBJ1-5	.	once	CASSYGSNQPQHF	TGTGCCAGCAGTTATGGGAGCAATCAGCCCCAGCATTTT
TRBV2	TRBJ1-5	.	.	CASSEMVSNQPQHF	TGTGCCAGCAGTGAAATGGTCAGCAATCAGCCCCAGCATTTT
TRBV19	TRBJ2-1	TRBD2	.	CASSRLAGAGEQFF	TGTGCCAGTAGTCGGCTAGCGGGAGCCGGTGAGCAGTTCTTC
TRBV9	TRBJ2-5	TRBD2	.	CASSTSTGTSGQETQYF	TGTGCCAGCAGCACCTCCACCGGGACTAGCGGCCAAGAGACCCAGTACTTC
TRBV29-1	TRBJ2-1	.	few	CSVEALDEQFF	TGCAGCGTTGAAGCGTTGGATGAGCAGTTCTTC
TRBV28	TRBJ1-1	.	.	CASSFATEAFF	TGTGCCAGCAGTTTCGCCACTGAAGCTTTCTTT
TRBV7-2	TRBJ2-5	.	.	CASSREPGSGTQYF	TGTGCCAGCAGCCGCGAACCTGGGTCTGGGACCCAGTACTTC
TRBV6-6	TRBJ1-5	TRBD1	.	CASSPWDRNSNQPQHF	TGTGCCAGCAGTCCCTGGGACAGAAATAGCAATCAGCCCCAGCATTTT
TRBV11-3	TRBJ2-5	TRBD1	.	CASSHRDRKETQYF	TGTGCCAGCAGCCACCGGGACAGAAAAGAGACCCAGTACTTC
TRBV7-9	TRBJ1-2	.	.	CASSLGGRVTNYGYTF	TGTGCCAGCAGCTTGGGGGGCAGGGTTACTAACTATGGCTACACCTTC
TRBV2	TRBJ1-5	.	.	CASSVSGSNQPQHF	TGTGCCAGCAGTGTCTCCGGTAGCAATCAGCCCCAGCATTTT
TRBV25-1	TRBJ2-1	TRBD2	.	CASSRPGTSGPNEQFF	TGTGCCAGCAGTAGACCCGGGACTAGCGGCCCCAATGAGCAGTTCTTC
TRBV12-2	TRBJ2-2	.	.	CASRMGHRNTGELFF	TGTGCAAGTCGCATGGGCCACAGAAACACCGGGGAGCTGTTTTTT
TRBV6-6	TRBJ2-1	.	.	CASSYGGQPRTEQFF	TGTGCCAGCAGTTATGGAGGGCAGCCTCGGACTGAGCAGTTCTTC
TRBV5-8	TRBJ2-2	TRBD1	.	CASSPDRVTGELFF	TGTGCCAGCAGCCCAGACAGGGTCACCGGGGAGCTGTTTTTT
TRBV28	TRBJ1-1	.	.	CASSLGTTEAFF	TGTGCCAGCAGTTTAGGAACCACTGAAGCTTTCTTT
TRBV19	TRBJ1-1	.	.	CASRGRTEAFF	TGTGCCAGTAGAGGCAGAACTGAAGCTTTCTTT
TRBV5-6	TRBJ1-5	.	.	CASSLGASGKYSNQPQHF	TGTGCCAGCAGCTTGGGGGCCAGCGGAAAATATAGCAATCAGCCCCAGCATTTT
TRBV4-2	TRBJ2-1	.	.	CASSQDRGSDEQFF	TGTGCCAGCAGCCAAGATAGGGGGAGCGATGAGCAGTTCTTC
TRBV13	TRBJ1-1	.	.	CASSTREEVNTEAFF	TGTGCCAGCAGCACGCGCGAGGAAGTGAACACTGAAGCTTTCTTT
TRBV11-2	TRBJ1-2	.	.	CASSPDTDGYTF	TGTGCCAGCAGCCCCGACACCGATGGCTACACCTTC
TRBV5-1	TRBJ2-1	.	.	CASSLLGEPLALSSYNEQFF	TGCGCCAGCAGCTTGTTGGGGGAGCCTCTTGCGCTAAGCTCCTACAATGAGCAGTTCTTC
TRBV10-3	TRBJ1-2	TRBD1	.	CAISGQGFSGYTF	TGTGCCATCAGCGGACAGGGGTTTTCTGGCTACACCTTC
TRBV7-2	TRBJ2-3	TRBD2	.	CASSTGLAGGTDTQYF	TGTGCCAGCAGCACCGGACTAGCGGGAGGGACAGATACGCAGTATTTT
TRBV6-9	TRBJ1-4	.	.	CASSLFPARSELFF	TGTGCCAGCAGTTTATTCCCAGCTCGGTCAGAACTGTTTTTT
TRBV6-1	TRBJ2-6	TRBD2	few	CASSVSGLRSGANVLTF	TGTGCCAGCAGTGTCTCGGGACTACGCTCTGGGGCCAACGTCCTGACTTTC
TRBV5-1	TRBJ1-1	.	once	CASSIVGEGTEAFF	TGCGCCAGCAGCATAGTCGGGGAGGGCACTGAAGCTTTCTTT
TRBV28	TRBJ2-3	TRBD1	once	CACRGQSDTQYF	TGTGCCTGCAGGGGGCAATCAGATACGCAGTATTTT